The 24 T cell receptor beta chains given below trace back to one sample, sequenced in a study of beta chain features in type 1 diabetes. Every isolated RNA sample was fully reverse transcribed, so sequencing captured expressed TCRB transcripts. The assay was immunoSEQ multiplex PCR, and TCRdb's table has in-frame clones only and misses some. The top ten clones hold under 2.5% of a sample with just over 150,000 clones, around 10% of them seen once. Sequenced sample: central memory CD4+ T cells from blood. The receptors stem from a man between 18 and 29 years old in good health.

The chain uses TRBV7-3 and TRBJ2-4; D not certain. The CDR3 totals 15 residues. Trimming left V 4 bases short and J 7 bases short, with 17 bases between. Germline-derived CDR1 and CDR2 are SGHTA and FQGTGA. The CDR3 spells CASSSRGRERNIQYF. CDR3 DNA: TGTGCCAGCAGCTCCCGCGGAAGGGAAAGGAACATTCAGTACTTC.

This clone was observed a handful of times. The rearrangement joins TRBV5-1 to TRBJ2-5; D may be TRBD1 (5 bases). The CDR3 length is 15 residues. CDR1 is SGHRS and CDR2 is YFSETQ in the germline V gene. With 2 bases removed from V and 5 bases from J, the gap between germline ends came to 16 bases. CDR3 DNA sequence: TGCGCCAGCAGCTTTGGGGCAGGGTCCGGGGAGACCCAGTACTTC. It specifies CASSFGAGSGETQYF.

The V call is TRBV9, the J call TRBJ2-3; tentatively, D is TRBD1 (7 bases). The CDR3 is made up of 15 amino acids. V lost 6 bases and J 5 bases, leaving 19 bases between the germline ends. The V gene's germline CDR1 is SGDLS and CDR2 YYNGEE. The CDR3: CASTPAGQGGDTQYF. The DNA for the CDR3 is TGTGCCAGCACCCCTGCCGGGCAGGGGGGAGATACGCAGTATTTT.

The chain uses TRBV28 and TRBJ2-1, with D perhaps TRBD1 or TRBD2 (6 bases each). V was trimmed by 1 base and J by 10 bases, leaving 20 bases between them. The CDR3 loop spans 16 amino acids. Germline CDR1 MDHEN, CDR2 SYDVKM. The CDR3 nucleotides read TGTGCCAGCAGTTTATTAAGGATCGGAGGGGGTCAAGAGCAGTTCTTC. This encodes CASSLLRIGGGQEQFF.

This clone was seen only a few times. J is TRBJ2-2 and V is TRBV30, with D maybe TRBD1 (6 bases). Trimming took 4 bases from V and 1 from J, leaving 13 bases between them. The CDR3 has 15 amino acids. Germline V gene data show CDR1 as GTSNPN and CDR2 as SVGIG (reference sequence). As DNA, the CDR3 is TGTGCCTGGATGAAGAAACAGGGGAACACCGGGGAGCTGTTTTTT. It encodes CAWMKKQGNTGELFF.

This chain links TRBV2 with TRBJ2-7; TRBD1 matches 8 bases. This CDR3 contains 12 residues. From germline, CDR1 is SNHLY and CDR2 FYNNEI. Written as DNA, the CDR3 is TGTGCTCACGGACAGGGCACCTACGAGCAGTACTTC. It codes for CAHGQGTYEQYF.

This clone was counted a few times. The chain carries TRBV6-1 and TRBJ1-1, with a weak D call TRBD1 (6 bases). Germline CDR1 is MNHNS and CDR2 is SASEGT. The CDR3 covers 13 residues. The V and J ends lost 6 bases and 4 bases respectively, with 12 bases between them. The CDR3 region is CASRWDIPTEAFF. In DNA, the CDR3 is TGTGCCAGCAGGTGGGACATCCCCACTGAAGCTTTCTTT.

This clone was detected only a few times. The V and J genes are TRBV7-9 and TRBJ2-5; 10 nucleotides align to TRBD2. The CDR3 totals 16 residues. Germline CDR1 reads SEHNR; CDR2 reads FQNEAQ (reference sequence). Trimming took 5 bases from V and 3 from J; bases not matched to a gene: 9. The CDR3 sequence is CASSPPSGGWKETQYF. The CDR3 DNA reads TGTGCCAGCAGCCCGCCTAGCGGGGGTTGGAAAGAGACCCAGTACTTC.

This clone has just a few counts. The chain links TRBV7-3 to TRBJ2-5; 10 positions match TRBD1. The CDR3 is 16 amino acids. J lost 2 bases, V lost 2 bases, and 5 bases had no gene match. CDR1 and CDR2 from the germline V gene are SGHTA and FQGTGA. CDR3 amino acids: CASSLGTGVAQETQYF. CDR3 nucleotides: TGTGCCAGCAGCTTAGGGACAGGGGTCGCGCAAGAGACCCAGTACTTC.

CDR3 bases: TGTGCCAGCAGCTTAGGTAGGGCCACAGATACGCAGTATTTT. Its translation is CASSLGRATDTQYF. The chain couples TRBV7-3 to TRBJ2-3; D unclear. Germline V gene data show CDR1 as SGHTA and CDR2 as FQGTGA. V dropped 2 bases and J dropped 2 bases, with 8 bases sitting between them. The CDR3 runs 14 residues. The variable domain in full, with the rest retrieved from reference TRBV7-3 and TRBJ2-3, is GAGVSQTPSNKVTEKGKYVELRCDPISGHTALYWYRQSLGQGPEFLIYFQGTGAADDSGLPNDRFFAVRPEGSVSTLKIQRTERGDSAVYLCASSLGRATDTQYFGPGTRLTVL.

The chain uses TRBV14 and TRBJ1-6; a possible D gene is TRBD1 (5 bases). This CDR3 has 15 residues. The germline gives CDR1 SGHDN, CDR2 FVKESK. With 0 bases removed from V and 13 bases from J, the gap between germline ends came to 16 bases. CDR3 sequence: CASSQEGRGTRPLHF. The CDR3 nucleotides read TGTGCCAGCAGCCAAGAGGGGCGGGGGACTAGGCCCCTCCACTTT.

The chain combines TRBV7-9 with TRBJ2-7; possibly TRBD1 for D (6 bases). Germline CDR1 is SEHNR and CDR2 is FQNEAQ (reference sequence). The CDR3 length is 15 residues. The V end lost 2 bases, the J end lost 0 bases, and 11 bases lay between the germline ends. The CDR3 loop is CASSLRQASSYEQYF. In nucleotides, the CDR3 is TGTGCCAGCAGCTTAAGACAGGCTTCCTCCTACGAGCAGTACTTC.

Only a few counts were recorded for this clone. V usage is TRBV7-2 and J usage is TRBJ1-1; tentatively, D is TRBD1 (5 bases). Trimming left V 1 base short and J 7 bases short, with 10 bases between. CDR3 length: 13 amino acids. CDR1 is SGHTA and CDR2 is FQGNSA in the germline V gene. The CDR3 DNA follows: TGTGCCAGCAGCTTAGTTTGGGGGGGTGAAGCTTTCTTT. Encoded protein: CASSLVWGGEAFF.

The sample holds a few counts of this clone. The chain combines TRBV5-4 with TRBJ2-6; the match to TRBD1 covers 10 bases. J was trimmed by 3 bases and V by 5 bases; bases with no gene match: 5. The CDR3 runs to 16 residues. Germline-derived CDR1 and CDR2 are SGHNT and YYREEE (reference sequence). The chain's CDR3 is CASRRQGALGANVLTF. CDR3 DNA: TGTGCCAGCAGGAGACAGGGGGCGCTTGGGGCCAACGTCCTGACTTTC. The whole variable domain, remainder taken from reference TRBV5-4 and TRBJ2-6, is ETGVTQSPTHLIKTRGQQVTLRCSSQSGHNTVSWYQQALGQGPQFIFQYYREEENGRGNFPPRFSGLQFPNYSSELNVNALELDDSALYLCASRRQGALGANVLTFGAGSRLTVL.

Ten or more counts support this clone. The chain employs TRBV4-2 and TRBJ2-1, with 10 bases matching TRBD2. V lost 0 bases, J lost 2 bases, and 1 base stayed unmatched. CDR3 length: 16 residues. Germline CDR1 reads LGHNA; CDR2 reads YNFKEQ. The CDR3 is CASSQDGTSAYNEQFF. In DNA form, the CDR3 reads TGTGCCAGCAGCCAAGATGGGACTAGCGCCTACAATGAGCAGTTCTTC.

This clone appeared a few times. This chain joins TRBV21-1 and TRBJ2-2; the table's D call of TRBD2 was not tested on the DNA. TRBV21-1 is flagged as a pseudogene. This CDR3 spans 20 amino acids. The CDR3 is CASSNGERTSGRLFPGELFF. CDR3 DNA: TGTGCCAGCAGCAATGGGGAAAGGACTAGCGGGAGATTATTCCCCGGGGAGCTGTTTTTT.

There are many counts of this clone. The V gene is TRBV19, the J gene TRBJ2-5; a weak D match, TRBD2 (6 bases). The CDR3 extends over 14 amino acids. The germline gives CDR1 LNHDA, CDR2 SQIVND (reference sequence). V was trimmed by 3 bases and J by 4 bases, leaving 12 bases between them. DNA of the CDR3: TGTGCCAGTAGTATCGTTGTGGGGGGAGAGACCCAGTACTTC. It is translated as CASSIVVGGETQYF.

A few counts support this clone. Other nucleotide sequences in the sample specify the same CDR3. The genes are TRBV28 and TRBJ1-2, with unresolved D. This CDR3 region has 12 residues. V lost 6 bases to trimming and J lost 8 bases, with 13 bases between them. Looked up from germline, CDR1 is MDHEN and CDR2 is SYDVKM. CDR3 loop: CASSLGKRGYTF. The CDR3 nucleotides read TGTGCCAGCAGCTTAGGGAAGAGGGGCTACACCTTC.

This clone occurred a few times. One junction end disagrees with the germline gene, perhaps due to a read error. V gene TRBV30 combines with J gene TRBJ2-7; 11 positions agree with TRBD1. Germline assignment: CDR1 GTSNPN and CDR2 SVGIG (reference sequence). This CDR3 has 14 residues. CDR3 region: CAGRSGTGGYEQYF. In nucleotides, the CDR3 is TGTGCCGGGAGGTCCGGGACAGGGGGCTACGAGCAGTACTTC.

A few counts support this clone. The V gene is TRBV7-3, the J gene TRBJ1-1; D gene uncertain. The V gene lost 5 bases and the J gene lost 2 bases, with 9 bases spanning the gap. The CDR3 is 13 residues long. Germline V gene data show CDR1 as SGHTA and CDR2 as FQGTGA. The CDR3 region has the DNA TGTGCCAGCAGCGATCAAGCCAACACTGAAGCTTTCTTT. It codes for CASSDQANTEAFF.

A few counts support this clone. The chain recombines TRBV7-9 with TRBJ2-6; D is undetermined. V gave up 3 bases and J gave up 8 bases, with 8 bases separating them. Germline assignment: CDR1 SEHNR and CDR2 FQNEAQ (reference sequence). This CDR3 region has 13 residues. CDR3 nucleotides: TGTGCCAGCAGCTTCGAAGGGACCAACGTCCTGACTTTC. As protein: CASSFEGTNVLTF.

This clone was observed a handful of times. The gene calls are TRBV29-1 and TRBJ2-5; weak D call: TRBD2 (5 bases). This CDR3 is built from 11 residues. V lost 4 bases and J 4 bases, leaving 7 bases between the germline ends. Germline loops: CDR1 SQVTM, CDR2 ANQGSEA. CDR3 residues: CSVALAETQYF. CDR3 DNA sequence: TGCAGCGTTGCCCTAGCAGAGACCCAGTACTTC.

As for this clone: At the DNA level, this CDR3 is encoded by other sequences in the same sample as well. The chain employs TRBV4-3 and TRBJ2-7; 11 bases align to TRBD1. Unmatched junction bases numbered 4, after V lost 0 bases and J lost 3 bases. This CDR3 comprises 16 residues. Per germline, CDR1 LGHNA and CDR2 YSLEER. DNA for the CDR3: TGCGCCAGCAGCCAAGAACCGGGACAGGGGGGCTACGAGCAGTACTTC. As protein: CASSQEPGQGGYEQYF.

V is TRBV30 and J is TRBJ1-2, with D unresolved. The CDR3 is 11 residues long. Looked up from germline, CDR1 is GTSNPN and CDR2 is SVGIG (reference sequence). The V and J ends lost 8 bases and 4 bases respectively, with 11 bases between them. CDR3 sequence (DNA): TGTGCCCGGGGTGGAGCCTATGGCTACACCTTC. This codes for CARGGAYGYTF.